A single sample is the source of the 25 T cell receptor beta chains below, sequenced in a study of response to subunit inactivated influenza vaccine. TCRdb reanalysed the RT-PCR reads using MiXCR and keeps one entry per CDR3 protein. The sample shows 500,000 to 600,000 distinct CDR3 sequences, 6.5% to 8% of them seen only once. Sequencing used PBMCs from blood, obtained about 24 months after vaccination. The receptor set was obtained from a man aged 50 to 75 who received an inactivated influenza vaccine.

This clonotype has a handful of counts. The chain links TRBV5-1 to TRBJ2-1, with a weak D call TRBD2 (5 bases). The CDR3 consists of 16 residues. Trimming took off 1 base at V and 4 bases at J, with 15 bases between the two ends. Germline V gives CDR1 SGHRS, CDR2 YFSETQ. In nucleotides, the CDR3 is TGCGCCAGCAGCTTGTCCCCCAGCGGACTTTACAATGAGCAGTTCTTC. Amino acids: CASSLSPSGLYNEQFF.

CDR3 residues: CASTKAGTGGFYGYTF. The CDR3 bases are TGTGCCAGCACAAAAGCCGGGACAGGGGGTTTCTATGGCTACACCTTC. The rearrangement uses TRBV28 and TRBJ1-2; 11 positions agree with TRBD1. V shed 7 bases and J 4 bases; nucleotides not matched to a gene: 11. The germline CDR1 and CDR2 sequences are MDHEN and SYDVKM. This CDR3 is 16 amino acids long.

The rearrangement links TRBV9 to TRBJ2-5; D is undetermined. The V and J ends lost 0 bases and 4 bases respectively, with 13 bases between them. The CDR3 sequence is 15 residues long. The germline V gene encodes CDR1 SGDLS and CDR2 YYNGEE. The CDR3 here is CASSVDPGEGETQYF. The CDR3 coding sequence is TGTGCCAGCAGCGTAGATCCGGGCGAAGGAGAGACCCAGTACTTC.

This clonotype was observed many times. This chain links TRBV2 with TRBJ1-2; 7 bases align to TRBD1. V lost 11 bases and J lost 4; bases outside the gene matches: 4. Germline-derived CDR1 and CDR2 are SNHLY and FYNNEI. The length of the CDR3 is 11 residues. The CDR3 coding sequence is TGTGCCCGGCAGGGGGGCTATGGCTACACCTTC. This translates into CARQGGYGYTF.

This clonotype was observed many times. The chain has TRBV6-1 and TRBJ1-5; 9 nucleotides align to TRBD1. After removal of 8 bases from V and 2 bases from J, the junction contained 4 bases not matched to a gene. This CDR3 spans 14 amino acids. Germline CDR1 reads MNHNS; CDR2 reads SASEGT. The CDR3 here is CASSDRGGNQPQHF. Written as DNA, the CDR3 is TGTGCCAGCTCGGACAGGGGTGGCAATCAGCCCCAGCATTTT.

Turning to this clonotype: A much larger clone lies a single base off, so this may be a read error. The chain carries TRBV7-2 and TRBJ2-5; D might be TRBD1 or TRBD2, each matching 5 bases. Trimming took off 5 bases at V and 4 bases at J, with 17 bases between the two ends. The germline CDR1 and CDR2 sequences are SGHTA and FQGNSA. The CDR3 totals 15 residues. CDR3 amino acids: CASSRINRGGETQYF. The CDR3 DNA reads as TGTGCCAGCAGCCGGATAAACCGGGGCGGAGAGACCCAGTACTTC. The full variable domain, its missing parts supplied by reference TRBV7-2 and TRBJ2-5, is GAGVSQSPSNKVTEKGKDVELRCDPISGHTALYWYRQSLGQGLEFLIYFQGNSAPDKSGLPSDRFSAERTGGSVSTLTIQRTQQEDSAVYLCASSRINRGGETQYFGPGTRLLVL.

This clonotype was seen more than once but under ten times. V is TRBV6-5 and J is TRBJ2-1; the match to TRBD2 covers 7 bases. This CDR3 has 14 amino acids. Germline CDR1 and CDR2: MNHEY and SVGAGI. V shed 0 bases and J 6 bases; nucleotides not matched to a gene: 2. The CDR3 region has the DNA TGTGCCAGCAGTTACTCGGGGACTATCAATGAGCAGTTCTTC. This encodes CASSYSGTINEQFF.

This clonotype was found many times. This chain links TRBV3-1 with TRBJ2-3; 11 bases align to TRBD2. After removal of 4 bases from V and 3 bases from J, the junction contained 3 bases not matched to a gene. CDR1 and CDR2 (germline): LGHDT, YNNKEL (reference sequence). The CDR3 is made up of 15 amino acids. The CDR3, as DNA: TGTGCCAGCAGCCGTTCTAGCGGGAGGACAGATACGCAGTATTTT. The encoded protein is CASSRSSGRTDTQYF.

This clonotype showed up just a few times. The rearrangement joins TRBV6-1 to TRBJ1-2; D is undetermined. Trimming shortened V by 1 base and J by 7 bases, and 10 bases separated the two germline ends. CDR3 size: 13 residues. In germline, CDR1 is MNHNS, CDR2 SASEGT. DNA for the CDR3: TGTGCCAGCAGTGAAGTTCACTCTAGTGGCTACACCTTC. This encodes CASSEVHSSGYTF.

This clonotype was seen only a few times. V usage is TRBV7-2 and J usage is TRBJ2-7; tentative D call: TRBD2 (5 bases). The CDR3 loop spans 13 amino acids. V lost 5 bases, J lost 4 bases, and 12 bases lay in between. Germline CDR1 SGHTA, CDR2 FQGNSA. The CDR3 DNA reads as TGTGCCAGCAGCCCCTCCCCGGGATACGAGCAGTACTTC. It yields the protein CASSPSPGYEQYF.

This chain uses TRBV7-2 with TRBJ2-2, with D possibly being TRBD1 (5 bases). Trimming shortened V by 5 bases and J by 5 bases, and 9 bases separated the two germline ends. Germline CDR1 SGHTA, CDR2 FQGNSA. This CDR3 region has 13 residues. The CDR3 nucleotides are TGTGCCAGCAGCATAGGGGTTACCGGGGAGCTGTTTTTT. Encoded protein: CASSIGVTGELFF.

This clonotype has a count of ten or more. This chain joins TRBV12-3 or TRBV12-4 and TRBJ2-1, with a weak D call TRBD1 (7 bases). This CDR3 has 12 residues. Trimming took off 6 bases at V and 8 bases at J, with 11 bases between the two ends. The CDR3 nucleotides are TGTGCCAGCAGGCAGGGGGGACATGAGCAGTTCTTC. It yields the protein CASRQGGHEQFF.

In this sample, this clonotype turned up many times. The gene calls are TRBV7-2 and TRBJ2-1, with D hard to call. Germline CDR1 and CDR2: SGHTA and FQGNSA. The CDR3 loop spans 14 amino acids. Between the trimmed V and J ends, which lost 1 base and 3 bases, there was a span of 7 bases. CDR3: CASSLVGLYNEQFF. In DNA form, the CDR3 reads TGTGCCAGCAGCTTAGTAGGTCTCTACAATGAGCAGTTCTTC.

This clonotype showed up just a few times. This chain connects TRBV7-9 to TRBJ2-1; 7 nucleotides match TRBD1. This CDR3 is 12 amino acids long. Trimming at V came to 1 base and at J to 12 bases, leaving 3 bases not matched to a gene. Germline V gene data show CDR1 as SEHNR and CDR2 as FQNEAQ (reference sequence). CDR3 bases: TGTGCCAGCAGCTTAGGACAGGGTGGGCAGTTCTTC. Translation gives CASSLGQGGQFF. The variable domain in full, completed from reference TRBV7-9 and TRBJ2-1, reads DTGVSQNPRHKITKRGQNVTFRCDPISEHNRLYWYRQTLGQGPEFLTYFQNEAQLEKSRLLSDRFSAERPKGSFSTLEIQRTEQGDSAMYLCASSLGQGGQFFGPGTRLTVL.

The CDR3 spells CAISSGTTHQETQYF. The CDR3 DNA reads as TGTGCCATCAGTTCCGGGACAACTCACCAAGAGACCCAGTACTTC. The V and J genes are TRBV10-3 and TRBJ2-5, with D possibly being TRBD1 (6 bases). CDR1 and CDR2 (germline): ENHRY, SYGVKD. V lost 5 bases to trimming and J lost 0 bases, with 13 bases between them. This CDR3 region has 15 residues.

This clonotype came up a few times. The gene calls are TRBV30 and TRBJ2-3; D is possibly TRBD1 or TRBD2 (5 bases each). Trimming left V 5 bases short and J 2 bases short, with 17 bases between. Germline lookup yields CDR1 GTSNPN and CDR2 SVGIG (reference sequence). This CDR3 contains 15 residues. CDR3 sequence reads: CAWGPGTRLTDTQYF. For the CDR3, the DNA is TGTGCCTGGGGGCCCGGGACCAGACTCACAGATACGCAGTATTTT.

The V call is TRBV29-1, the J call TRBJ2-5; 10 bases are a match to TRBD2. CDR3 length equals 15 residues. Germline-derived CDR1 and CDR2 are SQVTM and ANQGSEA. J gave up 5 bases and V 5 bases, and 11 bases lay outside the gene matches. In nucleotides, the CDR3 is TGCAGCGTTAGGCGAGCTAGCGGGGGTCGGGAGACCCAGTACTTC. It is translated as CSVRRASGGRETQYF.

This clonotype showed up many times. The chain has TRBV5-1 and TRBJ1-4; 7 bases agree with TRBD1. This CDR3 contains 15 residues. V gave up 4 bases and J gave up 3 bases; unmatched junction bases: 6. Germline-derived CDR1 and CDR2 are SGHRS and YFSETQ. The CDR3 bases are TGCGCCAGCAGCATGAACCAGGGGGCTAATGAAAAACTGTTTTTT. It is translated as CASSMNQGANEKLFF.

Of note for this clonotype: A read error is possible here, since a much larger clone lies one base away. V and J are TRBV14 and TRBJ2-3; the D is unclear. The V gene lost 4 bases and the J gene lost 11 bases, with 13 bases spanning the gap. Germline CDR1 reads SGHDN; CDR2 reads FVKESK. This CDR3 comprises 12 residues. The CDR3 bases are TGTGCCAGCAGCCTAAGTCGCACCTTGCAGTATTTT. Amino acids: CASSLSRTLQYF. Together with reference TRBV14 and TRBJ2-3, the CDR3 gives the full variable domain: EAGVTQFPSHSVIEKGQTVTLRCDPISGHDNLYWYRRVMGKEIKFLLHFVKESKQDESGMPNNRFLAERTGGTYSTLKVQPAELEDSGVYFCASSLSRTLQYFGPGTRLTVL.

The table lists this clonotype with a few counts. The CDR3 loop reads CASSFLQGGEETQYF. CDR3 bases: TGTGCCAGCAGCTTCCTACAGGGGGGGGAAGAGACCCAGTACTTC. This chain joins TRBV7-9 and TRBJ2-5, with D possibly matching TRBD1 (8 bases). This CDR3 has 15 residues. The ends were cut back, 3 bases at V and 3 bases at J, with 14 bases in the middle. Germline V gene sequence: CDR1 SEHNR, CDR2 FQNEAQ (reference sequence).

In its sample, this clonotype was seen many times. The CDR3 nucleotides read TGTGCCATCAGTGAGTCGGGGCCCGAAGCTTTCTTT. Its translation: CAISESGPEAFF. This sequence joins TRBV10-3 and TRBJ1-1, with D perhaps TRBD1 (5 bases). The CDR3 loop spans 12 amino acids. V was cut by 0 bases and J by 8 bases, with 7 bases left in between. Germline V lookup: CDR1 ENHRY, CDR2 SYGVKD.

This clonotype turned up a few times. This chain joins TRBV5-8 and TRBJ2-1, with TRBD2 identical over 12 bases. V trimming: 0 bases; J trimming: 6 bases; junction bases outside the gene matches: 4. The CDR3 covers 16 residues. Germline CDR1 reads SGHTS; CDR2 reads YDEGEE. CDR3 in DNA: TGTGCCAGCAGCTTGGTGTCTAGCGGGAGGGCCAATGAGCAGTTCTTC. Protein: CASSLVSSGRANEQFF.

This clonotype was found many times. The chain employs TRBV20-1 and TRBJ2-1, with 12 bases lining up with TRBD1. CDR3 length: 14 residues. From germline, CDR1 is DFQATT and CDR2 SNEGSKA (reference sequence). CDR3 loop: CTVRDRGPYNEQFF. For the CDR3, the DNA is TGCACCGTTCGGGACAGGGGGCCGTACAATGAGCAGTTCTTC.

At least ten counts were recorded for this clonotype. The chain uses TRBV28 and TRBJ1-4; D gene ambiguous. The V end lost 1 base, the J end lost 7 bases, and 13 bases lay between the germline ends. From germline, CDR1 is MDHEN and CDR2 SYDVKM. The CDR3 runs 15 residues. The CDR3 coding sequence is TGTGCCAGCAGTTTATCGGAGGGCTGGGGTGAAAAACTGTTTTTT. This sequence encodes CASSLSEGWGEKLFF.

The J gene is TRBJ2-2, the V gene TRBV30; D gene uncertain. This CDR3 spans 13 amino acids. Per the germline V gene, CDR1 is GTSNPN and CDR2 is SVGIG (reference sequence). Between the trimmed V and J ends, which lost 4 bases and 2 bases, there was a span of 8 bases. CDR3 residues: CAWMAANTGELFF. In nucleotides, the CDR3 is TGTGCCTGGATGGCGGCCAACACCGGGGAGCTGTTTTTT. Full variable domain (remainder filled in from reference TRBV30 and TRBJ2-2): SQTIHQWPATLVQPVGSPLSLECTVEGTSNPNLYWYRQAAGRGLQLLFYSVGIGQISSEVPQNLSASRPQDRQFILSSKKLLLSDSGFYLCAWMAANTGELFFGEGSRLTVL.